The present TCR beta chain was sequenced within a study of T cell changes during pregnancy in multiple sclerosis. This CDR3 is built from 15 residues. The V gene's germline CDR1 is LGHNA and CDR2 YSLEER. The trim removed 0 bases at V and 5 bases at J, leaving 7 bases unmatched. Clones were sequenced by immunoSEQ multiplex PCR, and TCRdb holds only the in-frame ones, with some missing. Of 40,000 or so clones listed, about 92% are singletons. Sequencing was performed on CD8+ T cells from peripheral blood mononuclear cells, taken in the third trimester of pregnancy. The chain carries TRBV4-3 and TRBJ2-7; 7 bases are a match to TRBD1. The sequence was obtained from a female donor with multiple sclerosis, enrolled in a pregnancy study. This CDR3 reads CASSQDRSGGHEQYF. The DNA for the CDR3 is TGCGCCAGCAGCCAAGACCGGTCAGGGGGACACGAGCAGTACTTC.